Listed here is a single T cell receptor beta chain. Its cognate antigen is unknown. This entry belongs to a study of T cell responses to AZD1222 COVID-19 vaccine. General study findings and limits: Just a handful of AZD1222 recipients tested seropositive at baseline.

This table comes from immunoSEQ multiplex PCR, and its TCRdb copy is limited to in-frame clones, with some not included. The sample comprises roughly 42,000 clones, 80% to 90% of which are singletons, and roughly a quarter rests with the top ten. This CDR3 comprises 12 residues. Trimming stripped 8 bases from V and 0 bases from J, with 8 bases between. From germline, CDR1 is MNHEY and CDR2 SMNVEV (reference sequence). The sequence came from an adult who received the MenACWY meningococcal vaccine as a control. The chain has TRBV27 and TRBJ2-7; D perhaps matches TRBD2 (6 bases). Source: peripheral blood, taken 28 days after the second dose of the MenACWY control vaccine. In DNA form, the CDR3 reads TGTGCCAGCGCTAGCGCCTCCTACGAGCAGTACTTC. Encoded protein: CASASASYEQYF.